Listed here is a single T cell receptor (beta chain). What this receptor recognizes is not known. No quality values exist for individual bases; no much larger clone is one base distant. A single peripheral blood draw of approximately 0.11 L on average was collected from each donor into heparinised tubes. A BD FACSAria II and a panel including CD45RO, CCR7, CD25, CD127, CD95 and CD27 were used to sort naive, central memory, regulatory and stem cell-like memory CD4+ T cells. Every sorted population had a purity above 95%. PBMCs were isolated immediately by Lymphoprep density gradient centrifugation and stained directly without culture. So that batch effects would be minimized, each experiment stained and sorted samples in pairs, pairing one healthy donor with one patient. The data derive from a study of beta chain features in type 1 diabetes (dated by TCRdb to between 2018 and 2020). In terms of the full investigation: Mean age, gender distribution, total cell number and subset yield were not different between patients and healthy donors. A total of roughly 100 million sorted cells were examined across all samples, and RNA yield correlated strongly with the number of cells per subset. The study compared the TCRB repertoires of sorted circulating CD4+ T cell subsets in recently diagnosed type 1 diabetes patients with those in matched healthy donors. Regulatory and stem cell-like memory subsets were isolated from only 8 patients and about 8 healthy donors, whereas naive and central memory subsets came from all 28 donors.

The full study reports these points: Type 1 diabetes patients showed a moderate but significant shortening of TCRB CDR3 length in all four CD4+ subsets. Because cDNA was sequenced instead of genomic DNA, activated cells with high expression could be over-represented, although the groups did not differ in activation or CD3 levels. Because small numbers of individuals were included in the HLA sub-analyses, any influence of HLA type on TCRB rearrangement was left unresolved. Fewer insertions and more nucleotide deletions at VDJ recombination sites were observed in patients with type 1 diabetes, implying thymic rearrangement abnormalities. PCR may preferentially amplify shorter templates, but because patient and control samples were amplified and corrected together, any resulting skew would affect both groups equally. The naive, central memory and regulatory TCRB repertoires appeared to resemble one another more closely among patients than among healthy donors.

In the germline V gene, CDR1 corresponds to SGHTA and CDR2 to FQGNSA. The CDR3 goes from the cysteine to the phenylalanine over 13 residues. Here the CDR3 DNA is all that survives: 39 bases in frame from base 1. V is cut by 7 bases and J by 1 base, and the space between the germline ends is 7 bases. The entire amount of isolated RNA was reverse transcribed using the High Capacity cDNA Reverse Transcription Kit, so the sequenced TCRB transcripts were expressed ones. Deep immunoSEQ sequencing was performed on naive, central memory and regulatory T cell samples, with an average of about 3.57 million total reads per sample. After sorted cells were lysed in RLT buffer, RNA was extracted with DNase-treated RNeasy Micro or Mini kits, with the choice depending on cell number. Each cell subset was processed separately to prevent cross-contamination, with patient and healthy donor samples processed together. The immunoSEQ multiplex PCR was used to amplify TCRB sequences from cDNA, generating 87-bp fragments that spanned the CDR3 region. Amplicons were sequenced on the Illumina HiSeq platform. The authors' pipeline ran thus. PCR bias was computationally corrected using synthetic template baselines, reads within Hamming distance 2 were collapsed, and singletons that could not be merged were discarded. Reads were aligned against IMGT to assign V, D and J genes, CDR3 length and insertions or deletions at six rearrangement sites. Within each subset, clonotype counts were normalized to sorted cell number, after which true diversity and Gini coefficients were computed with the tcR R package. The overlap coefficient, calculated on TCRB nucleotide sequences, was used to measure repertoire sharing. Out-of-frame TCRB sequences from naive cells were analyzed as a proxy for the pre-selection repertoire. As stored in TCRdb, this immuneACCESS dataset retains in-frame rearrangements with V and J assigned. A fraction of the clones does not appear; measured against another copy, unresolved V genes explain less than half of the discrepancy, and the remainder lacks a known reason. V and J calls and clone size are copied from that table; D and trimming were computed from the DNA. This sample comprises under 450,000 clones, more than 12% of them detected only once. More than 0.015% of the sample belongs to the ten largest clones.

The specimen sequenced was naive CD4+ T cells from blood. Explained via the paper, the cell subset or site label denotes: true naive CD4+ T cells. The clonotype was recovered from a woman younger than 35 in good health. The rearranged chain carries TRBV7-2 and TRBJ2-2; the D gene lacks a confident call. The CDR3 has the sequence CASIPGNTGELFF. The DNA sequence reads TGTGCCAGCATCCCGGGGAACACCGGGGAGCTGTTTTTT.